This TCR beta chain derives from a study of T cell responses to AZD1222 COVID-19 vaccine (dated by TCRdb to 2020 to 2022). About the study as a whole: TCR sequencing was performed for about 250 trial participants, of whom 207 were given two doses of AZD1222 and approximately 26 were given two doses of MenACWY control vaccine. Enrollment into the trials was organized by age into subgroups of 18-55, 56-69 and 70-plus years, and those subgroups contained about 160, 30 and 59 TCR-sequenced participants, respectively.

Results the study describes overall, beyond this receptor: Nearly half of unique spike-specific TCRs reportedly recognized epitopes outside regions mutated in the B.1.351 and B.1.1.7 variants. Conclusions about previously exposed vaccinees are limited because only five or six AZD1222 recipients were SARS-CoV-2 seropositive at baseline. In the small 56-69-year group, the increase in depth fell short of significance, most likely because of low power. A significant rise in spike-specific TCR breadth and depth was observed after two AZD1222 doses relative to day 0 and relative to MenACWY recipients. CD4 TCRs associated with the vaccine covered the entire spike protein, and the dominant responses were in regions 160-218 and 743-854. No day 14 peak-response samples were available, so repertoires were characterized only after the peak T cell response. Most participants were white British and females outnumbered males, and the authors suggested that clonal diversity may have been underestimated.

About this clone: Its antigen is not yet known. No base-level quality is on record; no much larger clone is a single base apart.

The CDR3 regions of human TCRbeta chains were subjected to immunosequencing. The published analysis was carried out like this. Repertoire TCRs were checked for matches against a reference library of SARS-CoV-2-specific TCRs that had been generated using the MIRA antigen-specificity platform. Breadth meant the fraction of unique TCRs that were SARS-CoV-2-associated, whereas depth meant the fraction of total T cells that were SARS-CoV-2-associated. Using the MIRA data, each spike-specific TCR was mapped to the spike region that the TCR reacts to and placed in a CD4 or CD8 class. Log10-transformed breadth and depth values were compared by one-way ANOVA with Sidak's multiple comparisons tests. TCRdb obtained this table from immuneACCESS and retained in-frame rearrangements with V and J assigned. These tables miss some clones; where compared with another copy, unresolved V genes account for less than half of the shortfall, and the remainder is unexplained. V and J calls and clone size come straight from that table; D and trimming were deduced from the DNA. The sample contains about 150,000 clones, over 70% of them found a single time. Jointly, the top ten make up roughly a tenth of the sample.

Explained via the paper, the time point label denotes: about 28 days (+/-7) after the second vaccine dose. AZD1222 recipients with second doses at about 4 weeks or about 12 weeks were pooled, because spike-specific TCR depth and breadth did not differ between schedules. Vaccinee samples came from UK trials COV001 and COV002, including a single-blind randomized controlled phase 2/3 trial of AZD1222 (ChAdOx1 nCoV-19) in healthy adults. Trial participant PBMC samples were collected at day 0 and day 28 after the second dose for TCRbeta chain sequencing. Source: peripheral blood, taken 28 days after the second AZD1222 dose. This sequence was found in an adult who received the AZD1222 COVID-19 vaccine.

The CDR3 region has the sequence CASSLHQGQGNQPQHF. In nucleotide form, the sequence is TGTGCCAGCAGTCTCCACCAGGGACAGGGCAATCAGCCCCAGCATTTT. The chain was built from TRBV28 and TRBJ1-5; 8 junctional bases match TRBD1. From its cysteine to its phenylalanine, the CDR3 spans 16 amino acids. This entry keeps only the CDR3 DNA: 48 bases, framed from base 1. CDR1 MDHEN and CDR2 SYDVKM were looked up in the germline V gene. Germline trimming: 5 bases from V, 2 bases from J; junction bases outside gene matches: 8. With all but the CDR3 taken from the reference TRBV28 and TRBJ1-5 genes, the full variable domain is: DVKVTQSSRYLVKRTGEKVFLECVQDMDHENMFWYRQDPGLGLRLIYFSYDVKMKEKGDIPEGYSVSREKKERFSLILESASTNQTSMYLCASSLHQGQGNQPQHFGDGTRLSIL.